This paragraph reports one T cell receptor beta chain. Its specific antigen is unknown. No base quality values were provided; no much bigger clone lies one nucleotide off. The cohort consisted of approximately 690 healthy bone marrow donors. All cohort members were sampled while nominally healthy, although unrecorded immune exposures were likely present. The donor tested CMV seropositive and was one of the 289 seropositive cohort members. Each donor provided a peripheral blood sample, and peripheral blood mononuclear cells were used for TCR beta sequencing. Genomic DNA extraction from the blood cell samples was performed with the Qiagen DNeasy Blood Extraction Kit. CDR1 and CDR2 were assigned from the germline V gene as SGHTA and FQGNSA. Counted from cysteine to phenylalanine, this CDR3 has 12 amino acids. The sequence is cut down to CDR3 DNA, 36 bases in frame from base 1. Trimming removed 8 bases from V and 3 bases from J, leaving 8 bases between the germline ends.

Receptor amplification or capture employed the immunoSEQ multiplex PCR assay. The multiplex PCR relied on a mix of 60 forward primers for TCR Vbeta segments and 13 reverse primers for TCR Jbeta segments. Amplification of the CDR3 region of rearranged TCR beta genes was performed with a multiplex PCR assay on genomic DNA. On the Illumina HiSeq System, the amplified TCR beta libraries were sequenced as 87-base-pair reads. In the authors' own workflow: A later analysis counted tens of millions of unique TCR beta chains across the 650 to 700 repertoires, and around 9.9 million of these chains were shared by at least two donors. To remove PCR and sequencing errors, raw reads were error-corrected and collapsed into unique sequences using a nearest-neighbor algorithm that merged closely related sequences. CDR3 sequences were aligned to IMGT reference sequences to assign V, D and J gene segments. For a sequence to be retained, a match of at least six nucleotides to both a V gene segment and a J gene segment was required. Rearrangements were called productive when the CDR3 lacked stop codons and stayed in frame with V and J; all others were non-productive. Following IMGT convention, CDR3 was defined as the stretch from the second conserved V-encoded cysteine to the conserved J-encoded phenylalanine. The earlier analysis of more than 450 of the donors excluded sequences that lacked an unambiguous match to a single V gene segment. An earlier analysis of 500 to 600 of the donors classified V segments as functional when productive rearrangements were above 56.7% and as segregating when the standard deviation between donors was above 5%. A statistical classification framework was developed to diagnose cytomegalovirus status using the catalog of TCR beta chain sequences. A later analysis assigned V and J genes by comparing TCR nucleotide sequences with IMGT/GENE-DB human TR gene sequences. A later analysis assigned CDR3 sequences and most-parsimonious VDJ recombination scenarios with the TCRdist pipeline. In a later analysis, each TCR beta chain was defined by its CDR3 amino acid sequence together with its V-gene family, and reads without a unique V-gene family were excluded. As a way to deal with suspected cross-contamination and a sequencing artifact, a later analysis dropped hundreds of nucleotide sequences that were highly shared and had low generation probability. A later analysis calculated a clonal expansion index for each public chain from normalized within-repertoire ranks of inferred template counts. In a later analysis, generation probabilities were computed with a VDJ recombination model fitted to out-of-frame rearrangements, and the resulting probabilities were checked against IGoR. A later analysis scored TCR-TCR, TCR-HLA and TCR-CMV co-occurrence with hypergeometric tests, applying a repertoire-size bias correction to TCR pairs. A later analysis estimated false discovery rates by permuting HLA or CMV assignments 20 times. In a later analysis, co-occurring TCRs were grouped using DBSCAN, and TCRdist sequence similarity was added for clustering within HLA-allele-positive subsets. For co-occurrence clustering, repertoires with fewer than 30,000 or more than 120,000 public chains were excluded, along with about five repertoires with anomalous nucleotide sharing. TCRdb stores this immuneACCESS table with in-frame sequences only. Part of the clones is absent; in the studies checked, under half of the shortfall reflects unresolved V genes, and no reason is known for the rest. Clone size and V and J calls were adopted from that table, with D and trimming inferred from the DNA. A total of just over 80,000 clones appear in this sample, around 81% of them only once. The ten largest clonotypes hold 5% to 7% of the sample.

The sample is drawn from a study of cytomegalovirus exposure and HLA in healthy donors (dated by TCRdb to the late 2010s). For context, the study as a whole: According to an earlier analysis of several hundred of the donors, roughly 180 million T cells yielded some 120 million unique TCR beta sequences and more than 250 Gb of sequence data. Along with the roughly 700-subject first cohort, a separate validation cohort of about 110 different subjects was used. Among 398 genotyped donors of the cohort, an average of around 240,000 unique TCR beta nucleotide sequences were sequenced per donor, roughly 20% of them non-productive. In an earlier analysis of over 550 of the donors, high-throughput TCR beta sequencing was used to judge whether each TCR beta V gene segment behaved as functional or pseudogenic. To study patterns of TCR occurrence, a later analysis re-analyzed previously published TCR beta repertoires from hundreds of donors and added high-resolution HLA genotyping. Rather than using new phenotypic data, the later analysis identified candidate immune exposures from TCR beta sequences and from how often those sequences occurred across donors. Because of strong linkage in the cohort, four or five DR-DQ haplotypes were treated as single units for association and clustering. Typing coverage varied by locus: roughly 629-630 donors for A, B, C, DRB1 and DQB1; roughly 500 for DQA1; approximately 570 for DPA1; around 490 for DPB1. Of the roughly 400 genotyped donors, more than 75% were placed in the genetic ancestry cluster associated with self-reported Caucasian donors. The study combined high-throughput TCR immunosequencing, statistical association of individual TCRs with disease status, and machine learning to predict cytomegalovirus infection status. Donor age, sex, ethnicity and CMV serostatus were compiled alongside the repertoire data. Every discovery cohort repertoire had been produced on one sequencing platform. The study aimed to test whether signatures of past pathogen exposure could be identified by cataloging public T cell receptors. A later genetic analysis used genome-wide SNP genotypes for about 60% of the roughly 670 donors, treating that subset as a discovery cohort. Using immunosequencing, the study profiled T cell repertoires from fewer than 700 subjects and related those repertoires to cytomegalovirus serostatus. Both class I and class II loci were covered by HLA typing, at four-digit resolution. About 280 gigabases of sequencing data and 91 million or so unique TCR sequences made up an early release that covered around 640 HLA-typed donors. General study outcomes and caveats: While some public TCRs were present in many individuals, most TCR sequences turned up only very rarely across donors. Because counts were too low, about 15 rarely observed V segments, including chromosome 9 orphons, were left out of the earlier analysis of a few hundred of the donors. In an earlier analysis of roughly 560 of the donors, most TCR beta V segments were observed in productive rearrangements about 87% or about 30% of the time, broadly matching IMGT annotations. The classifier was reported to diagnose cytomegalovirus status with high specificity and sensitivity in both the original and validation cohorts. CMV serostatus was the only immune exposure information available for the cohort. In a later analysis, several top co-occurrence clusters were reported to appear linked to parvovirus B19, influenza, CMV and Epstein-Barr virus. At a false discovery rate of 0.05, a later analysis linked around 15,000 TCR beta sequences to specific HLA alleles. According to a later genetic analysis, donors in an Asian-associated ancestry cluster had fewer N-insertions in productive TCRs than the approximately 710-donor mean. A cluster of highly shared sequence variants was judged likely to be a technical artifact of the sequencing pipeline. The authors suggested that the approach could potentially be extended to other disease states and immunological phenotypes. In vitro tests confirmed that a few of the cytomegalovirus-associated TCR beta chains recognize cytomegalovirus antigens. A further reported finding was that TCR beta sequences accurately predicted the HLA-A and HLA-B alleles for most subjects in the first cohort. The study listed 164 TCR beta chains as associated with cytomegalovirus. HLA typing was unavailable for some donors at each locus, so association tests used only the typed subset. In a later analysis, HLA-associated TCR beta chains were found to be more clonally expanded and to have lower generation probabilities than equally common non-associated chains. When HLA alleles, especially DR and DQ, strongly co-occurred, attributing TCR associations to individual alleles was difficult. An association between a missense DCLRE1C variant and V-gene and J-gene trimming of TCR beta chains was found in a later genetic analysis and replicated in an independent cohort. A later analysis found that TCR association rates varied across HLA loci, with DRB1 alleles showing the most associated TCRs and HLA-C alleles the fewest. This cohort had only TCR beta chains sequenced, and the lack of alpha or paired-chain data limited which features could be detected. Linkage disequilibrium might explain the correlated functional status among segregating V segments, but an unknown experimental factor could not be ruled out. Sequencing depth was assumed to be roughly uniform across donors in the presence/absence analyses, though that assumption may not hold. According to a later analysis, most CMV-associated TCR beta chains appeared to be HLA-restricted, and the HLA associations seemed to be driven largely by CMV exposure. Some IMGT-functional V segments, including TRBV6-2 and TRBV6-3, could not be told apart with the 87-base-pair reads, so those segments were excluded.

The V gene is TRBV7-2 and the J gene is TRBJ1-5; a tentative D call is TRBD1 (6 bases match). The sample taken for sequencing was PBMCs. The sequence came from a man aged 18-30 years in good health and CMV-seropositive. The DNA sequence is TGTGCCAGCGGACAGTTCAATCAGCCCCAGCATTTT. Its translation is CASGQFNQPQHF.